What follows are 5 T cell receptor beta chains derived from one specimen sequenced in a study of blood T cell repertoires in COVID-19. Profiling relied on immunoSEQ multiplex PCR, and the TCRdb table lists in-frame clones only, not all of them. This sample carries about 260,000 clones, approximately 91% of them seen once, and the ten largest clones take around 2.6%. The sequenced sample was peripheral blood. Receptor source: a person aged 18-35 years with COVID-19, enrolled during active disease.

The chain employs TRBV11-2 and TRBJ2-4, with D unresolved. The V and J ends lost 1 base and 6 bases respectively, with 4 bases between them. This CDR3 contains 12 residues. From germline, CDR1 is SGHAT and CDR2 FQNNGV. The CDR3: CASSLAGNIQYF. The CDR3 bases are TGTGCCAGCAGCTTAGCCGGAAACATTCAGTACTTC. The whole variable domain, remainder taken from reference TRBV11-2 and TRBJ2-4, is EAGVAQSPRYKIIEKRQSVAFWCNPISGHATLYWYQQILGQGPKLLIQFQNNGVVDDSQLPKDRFSAERLKGVDSTLKIQPAKLEDSAVYLCASSLAGNIQYFGAGTRLSVL.

The rearrangement links TRBV5-1 to TRBJ1-1; D is uncertain. This CDR3 spans 18 amino acids. V was cut by 4 bases and J by 2 bases, with 24 bases left in between. The germline V gene encodes CDR1 SGHRS and CDR2 YFSETQ. CDR3 residues: CASSPFSEALFQNTEAFF. CDR3 DNA sequence: TGCGCCAGCAGCCCGTTCAGTGAGGCATTATTTCAAAACACTGAAGCTTTCTTT. The full variable domain, with the rest looked up from reference TRBV5-1 and TRBJ1-1, is KAGVTQTPRYLIKTRGQQVTLSCSPISGHRSVSWYQQTPGQGLQFLFEYFSETQRNKGNFPGRFSGRQFSNSRSEMNVSTLELGDSALYLCASSPFSEALFQNTEAFFGQGTRLTVV.

The V gene is TRBV27, the J gene TRBJ2-3, with 10 bases aligning to TRBD2. This CDR3 region has 16 residues. Per germline, CDR1 MNHEY and CDR2 SMNVEV (reference sequence). Unmatched junction bases numbered 10, after V lost 9 bases and J lost 1 base. CDR3 nucleotide sequence: TGTGCCAGTTCTATTTTCGGGACTAGCGGCACAGATACGCAGTATTTT. This translates into CASSIFGTSGTDTQYF.

The CDR3 loop is CASSQFFGPQGTGAGANVLTF. CDR3 DNA sequence: TGCGCCAGCAGTCAATTTTTTGGGCCGCAGGGGACAGGGGCTGGGGCCAACGTCCTGACTTTC. The chain couples TRBV23-1 to TRBJ2-6; 10 nucleotides align to TRBD1. TRBV23-1 is marked as an open reading frame, function uncertain. The CDR3 has 21 residues. V shed 1 base and J 2 bases; nucleotides not matched to a gene: 14.

J is TRBJ1-5 and V is TRBV19; TRBD1 agrees at 7 bases. With 6 bases clipped from V and 6 bases from J, the junction kept 5 bases outside the gene matches. Germline CDR1 LNHDA, CDR2 SQIVND (reference sequence). The CDR3 sequence is 13 residues long. Here the CDR3 reads CASSTGVSQPQHF. As DNA, the CDR3 is TGTGCCAGTAGCACAGGGGTAAGTCAGCCCCAGCATTTT.